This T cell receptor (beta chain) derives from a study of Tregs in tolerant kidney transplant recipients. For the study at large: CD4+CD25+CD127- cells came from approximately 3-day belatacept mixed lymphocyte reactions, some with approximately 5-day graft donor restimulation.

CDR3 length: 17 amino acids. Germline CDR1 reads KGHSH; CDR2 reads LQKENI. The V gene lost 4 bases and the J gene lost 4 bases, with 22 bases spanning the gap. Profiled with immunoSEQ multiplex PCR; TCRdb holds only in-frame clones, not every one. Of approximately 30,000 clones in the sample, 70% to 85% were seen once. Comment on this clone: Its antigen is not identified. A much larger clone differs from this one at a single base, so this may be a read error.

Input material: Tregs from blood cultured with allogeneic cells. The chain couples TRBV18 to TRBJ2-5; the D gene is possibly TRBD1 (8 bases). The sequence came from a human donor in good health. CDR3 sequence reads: CASSQGRQGRGGETQYF. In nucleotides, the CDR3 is TGTGCCAGCTCACAAGGGCGACAGGGGAGGGGTGGAGAGACCCAGTACTTC.